This T cell receptor beta chain was obtained from a study of T cells after yellow fever vaccination. This clonotype has just a few counts. Using its own MiXCR run on the 5' RACE reads, TCRdb lists one record per CDR3 protein. The sample has about 320,000 distinct CDR3 sequences; roughly an eighth are singletons. This clonotype originated in a man in his late teens or twenties who received the YFV17D yellow fever vaccine. The specimen was CD4+ T cells sorted from PBMCs, collected 15 days after the yellow fever booster vaccination.

The CDR3 bases are TGTGCCAGCAGTTACGCGACATGGAATTCACCCCTCCACTTT. As protein: CASSYATWNSPLHF. This chain connects TRBV6-5 to TRBJ1-6, with D unresolved. This CDR3 has 14 residues. Between the trimmed V and J ends, which lost 2 bases and 7 bases, there was a span of 9 bases. Germline lookup yields CDR1 MNHEY and CDR2 SVGAGI.